The next 3 T cell receptor beta chains were all read from a single sample in a study of response to subunit inactivated influenza vaccine. In TCRdb, the RT-PCR reads were re-called with MiXCR into one record per CDR3 protein. Found here are 590,000 or so distinct CDR3 sequences, roughly 15% of them singletons; the top ten hold 7.5% to 9%. Sequenced material: PBMCs from blood, taken about 14 days before vaccination. These receptors were collected from a man over 45 who received an inactivated influenza vaccine.

CDR3 DNA: TGTGCCATCAGGGCGGGGGACCCGAGGAATGAGCAGTTCTTC. Translation gives CAIRAGDPRNEQFF. The J gene is TRBJ2-1, the V gene TRBV10-3, with 7 bases fitting TRBD2. This CDR3 region has 14 residues. J gave up 7 bases and V 6 bases, and 9 bases lay outside the gene matches. Germline V lookup: CDR1 ENHRY, CDR2 SYGVKD.

For this clonotype: One junction end disagrees with the germline gene, perhaps due to a read error. This chain joins TRBV28 and TRBJ2-3, with D hard to call. This CDR3 comprises 16 residues. CDR1 and CDR2 (germline): MDHEN, SYDVKM. The CDR3 loop reads CASSTDTELSTETQYF. CDR3 DNA: TGTGCCAGCAGTACCGATACCGAGCTCAGCACAGAAACGCAGTATTTT. The variable domain in full, with the rest retrieved from reference TRBV28 and TRBJ2-3, is DVKVTQSSRYLVKRTGEKVFLECVQDMDHENMFWYRQDPGLGLRLIYFSYDVKMKEKGDIPEGYSVSREKKERFSLILESASTNQTSMYLCASSTDTELSTETQYFGPGTRLTVL.

The chain employs TRBV24-1 and TRBJ1-6; D is unclear. V dropped 5 bases and J dropped 7 bases, with 8 bases sitting between them. Germline V gives CDR1 KGHDR, CDR2 SFDVKD. This CDR3 is 13 amino acids long. CDR3: CATSGLWNSPLHF. CDR3 nucleotide sequence: TGTGCCACCAGTGGTCTATGGAATTCACCCCTCCACTTT.